Included here is one T cell receptor beta chain sequence, with context. The antigen is unknown. This sample was included in a study of OX40 agonist ivuxolimab in advanced cancers. Broader study findings: With doses of 0.1 to 3.0 mg/kg, CD4+ and CD8+ blood T cells had undergone clonal expansion by week 6. Expanded clones tended on average to be more numerous among CD8+ T cells than CD4+.

The V end was cut by 0 bases, the J end by 4 bases, with 15 bases between. Per the germline V gene, CDR1 is LGHNA and CDR2 is YSLEER. The CDR3 sequence is 16 residues long. Some clones are missing from TCRdb's copy, which holds only in-frame ones; the method was immunoSEQ multiplex PCR. The sample lists over 10,000 clones; more than 80% were seen once. Here the sequenced sample was CD4+ or CD8+ T cells sorted from blood, taken in a trial of the OX40 agonist ivuxolimab. The rearrangement joins TRBV4-3 to TRBJ1-2; D is unresolved. The receptor comes from an adult with an advanced solid tumor such as melanoma, head and neck, liver or kidney cancer. CDR3 amino acids: CASSQDFASPSYGYTF. The DNA for the CDR3 is TGCGCCAGCAGCCAAGATTTTGCCAGCCCCTCCTATGGCTACACCTTC.